This T cell receptor beta chain was obtained from a study of OX40 agonist ivuxolimab in advanced cancers. Study-wide background: The group had a mean age of 60 years, ranged from roughly 23 to 79, and was roughly 83% male.

Assay: immunoSEQ multiplex PCR; the TCRdb copy retains only in-frame clones and omits some. The sample consists of approximately 22,000 clones, 70% to 85% of them appearing once. V dropped 0 bases and J dropped 0 bases, with 10 bases sitting between them. Germline loops: CDR1 SGHKS, CDR2 YYEKEE (reference sequence). This CDR3 is 16 amino acids long. The specimen comprised CD4+ or CD8+ T cells sorted from blood, sampled in a trial of the OX40 agonist ivuxolimab. The sequence came from an adult with an advanced solid tumor such as melanoma, head and neck, liver or kidney cancer. The chain carries TRBV5-5 and TRBJ1-3; D possibly corresponds to TRBD1 (5 bases). DNA for the CDR3: TGTGCCAGCAGCTTGGATTGGGGCCCCTCTGGAAACACCATATATTTT. Its protein is CASSLDWGPSGNTIYF.